The clone carrying this TCR beta chain was recorded once. The assay was immunoSEQ multiplex PCR, and TCRdb's table has in-frame clones only and misses some. This table holds approximately 130,000 clones, around 86% found once. This record belongs to a study of blood T cell repertoires in COVID-19. Study-level information: Collection of acute and convalescent COVID-19 samples took place in the United States, Italy and Spain. T cells, B-cell-depleted T cells, or PBMCs provided the cDNA or gDNA that served as material.

Sample: peripheral blood. The sequence was collected from a woman aged 45-59 years who had recovered from COVID-19.

DNA of the CDR3: TGTGCCAGCAGCTCGACGGGATCCGGGACAGGAAGAAAAGGCTACACCTTC. It codes for CASSSTGSGTGRKGYTF. This sequence joins TRBV7-9 and TRBJ1-2, with 8 bases matching TRBD1. Germline CDR1 and CDR2: SEHNR and FQNEAQ (reference sequence). The CDR3 is 17 amino acids. With V trimmed by 4 bases and J by 8 bases, 18 bases remained unmatched.